The text below deals with one T cell receptor (beta chain). The repertoire was sequenced with immunoSEQ multiplex PCR; TCRdb's copy has only in-frame clones and lacks some. The repertoire has about 16,000 clones, more than 55% of them found once; the top ten carry about 9%. The sample originates from a study of radiation and T cells in renal cell carcinoma. The germline CDR1 and CDR2 sequences are MNHEY and SVGAGI. The CDR3 runs to 14 residues. V dropped 6 bases and J dropped 0 bases, with 12 bases sitting between them. Treatment indicated: treatment-naive control, cytoreductive nephrectomy. The chain joins TRBV6-5 to TRBJ2-7; a possible D gene is TRBD1 (6 bases). The sequencing used tumor tissue, collected from a patient whose treatment was nephrectomy without radiotherapy. The TCR comes from a man aged 40-49 years with renal cell carcinoma. The CDR3 is CASSVTGLSYEQYF. The DNA of the CDR3 is TGTGCCAGCAGCGTGACAGGACTCTCCTACGAGCAGTACTTC.